What follows are 28 T cell receptor beta chains derived from one specimen sequenced in a study of T-cell reconstitution after alpha-beta-depleted transplantation in children. The authors prepared the TCRbeta library with unique molecular identifiers. TCRdb re-called the PCR reads through MiXCR, storing one row per CDR3 protein. The data show approximately 1,000,000 distinct CDR3 sequences, around 30% seen once. The sample consisted of PBMCs, mostly from graft donor cells, taken 360 days after TCRalphabeta/CD19-depleted stem cell transplant. All receptors come from a boy under three years old who had a stem cell transplant for SCID, so the T cells may come from the graft donor.

The V gene is TRBV29-1, the J gene TRBJ2-5; TRBD2 aligns across 13 bases. V trimming: 6 bases; J trimming: 2 bases; junction bases outside the gene matches: 6. Germline assignment: CDR1 SQVTM and CDR2 ANQGSEA. The length of the CDR3 is 15 residues. The CDR3 DNA reads TGCAGCGTGGGGACTAGCGGGACCATTCAAGAGACCCAGTACTTC. Its protein is CSVGTSGTIQETQYF.

J is TRBJ2-3 and V is TRBV5-6; the D gene could be TRBD1 or TRBD2 (5 bases each). Per the germline V gene, CDR1 is SGHDT and CDR2 is YYEEEE. CDR3 length: 17 amino acids. The V gene lost 3 bases and the J gene lost 0 bases, with 17 bases spanning the gap. The CDR3 sequence: CASSSSTGPASTDTQYF. The CDR3 DNA follows: TGTGCCAGCAGCTCTTCAACGGGGCCAGCTAGCACAGATACGCAGTATTTT. The full variable domain, completed using reference TRBV5-6 and TRBJ2-3, is DAGVTQSPTHLIKTRGQQVTLRCSPKSGHDTVSWYQQALGQGPQFIFQYYEEEERQRGNFPDRFSGHQFPNYSSELNVNALLLGDSALYLCASSSSTGPASTDTQYFGPGTRLTVL.

This chain links TRBV5-4 with TRBJ1-1, with D uncertain. This CDR3 spans 14 amino acids. V was shortened by 4 bases and J by 4 bases, with 14 bases between the two germline ends. The germline V gene encodes CDR1 SGHNT and CDR2 YYREEE (reference sequence). CDR3 bases: TGTGCCAGCAGCCGGTGGTTAAGTAGCACTGAAGCTTTCTTT. Translating gives CASSRWLSSTEAFF. Drawing the rest from reference TRBV5-4 and TRBJ1-1, the complete variable domain is ETGVTQSPTHLIKTRGQQVTLRCSSQSGHNTVSWYQQALGQGPQFIFQYYREEENGRGNFPPRFSGLQFPNYSSELNVNALELDDSALYLCASSRWLSSTEAFFGQGTRLTVV.

The rearrangement joins TRBV28 to TRBJ2-5; D perhaps matches TRBD2 (5 bases). The CDR3 consists of 14 residues. Per the germline V gene, CDR1 is MDHEN and CDR2 is SYDVKM. Trimming stripped 3 bases from V and 1 base from J, with 9 bases between. The CDR3 nucleotides read TGTGCCAGCAGTTTGGAGGTAGTCCAAGAGACCCAGTACTTC. Its protein product is CASSLEVVQETQYF.

This clonotype showed up many times. The chain employs TRBV5-1 and TRBJ2-1; 7 nucleotides match TRBD2. With 4 bases clipped from V and 6 bases from J, the junction kept 4 bases outside the gene matches. The CDR3 extends over 13 amino acids. Germline loops: CDR1 SGHRS, CDR2 YFSETQ. CDR3 DNA sequence: TGCGCCAGCAGCCCTTCGGGGGGCAATGAGCAGTTCTTC. This codes for CASSPSGGNEQFF.

The CDR3 region has the DNA TGCAGTGCTAGAGAAGTGGCCGGGGAGCTGTTTTTT. This sequence encodes CSAREVAGELFF. This chain connects TRBV20-1 to TRBJ2-2; D unclear. Trimming stripped 0 bases from V and 6 bases from J, with 5 bases between. CDR1 is DFQATT, CDR2 SNEGSKA, per germline (reference sequence). This CDR3 contains 12 residues.

The chain joins TRBV2 to TRBJ1-4, with D possibly TRBD1 on 6 matching bases. The CDR3 spans 14 residues. V lost 1 base and J lost 7, with 10 bases in between. CDR1 and CDR2 (germline): SNHLY, FYNNEI. The CDR3 region is CASSEGTEGEKLFF. The CDR3 DNA reads TGTGCCAGCAGTGAAGGGACAGAGGGTGAAAAACTGTTTTTT.

Only a few counts were recorded for this clonotype. The V and J genes are TRBV11-2 and TRBJ2-3; unclear D gene. Trimming stripped 3 bases from V and 0 bases from J, with 19 bases between. The CDR3 is 18 residues long. CDR1 is SGHAT and CDR2 is FQNNGV in the germline V gene. CDR3: CASSFWPSIVDSTDTQYF. In DNA form, the CDR3 reads TGTGCCAGCAGCTTTTGGCCTTCGATAGTCGATAGCACAGATACGCAGTATTTT.

The V gene is TRBV28, the J gene TRBJ2-3, with TRBD2 matching 8 bases. After removal of 6 bases from V and 2 bases from J, the junction contained 7 bases not matched to a gene. In germline, CDR1 is MDHEN, CDR2 SYDVKM. This CDR3 contains 15 residues. The chain's CDR3 is CASSKAGVTTDTQYF. The CDR3 region has the DNA TGTGCCAGCAGCAAAGCGGGGGTCACCACAGATACGCAGTATTTT.

V usage is TRBV7-3 and J usage is TRBJ2-3; tentatively, D is TRBD1 (6 bases). The germline CDR1 and CDR2 sequences are SGHTA and FQGTGA. CDR3 size: 14 residues. V lost 5 bases to trimming and J lost 4 bases, with 13 bases between them. CDR3 protein: CASSANRVPDTQYF. The CDR3 nucleotides read TGTGCCAGCAGCGCGAACAGGGTCCCAGATACGCAGTATTTT.

This chain links TRBV4-1 with TRBJ2-7, with 11 bases identical to TRBD1. The J segment lost 6 bases and the V segment lost 4 bases, leaving 8 bases of the junction unmatched. CDR3 length: 15 residues. Germline loops: CDR1 MGHRA, CDR2 YSYEKL. CDR3 protein: CASSRAGTGGAEQYF. The CDR3 bases are TGCGCCAGCAGCCGTGCCGGGACAGGGGGGGCCGAGCAGTACTTC.

This clonotype appeared a few times. The gene calls are TRBV5-1 and TRBJ1-2; D remains unclear. The germline V gene has CDR1 SGHRS and CDR2 YFSETQ. Trimming cost V 0 bases and J 6 bases, with 12 bases left between them. This CDR3 comprises 14 residues. The CDR3 here is CASSLDGSWDGYTF. CDR3 in DNA: TGCGCCAGCAGCTTGGACGGGAGCTGGGATGGCTACACCTTC.

The V and J genes are TRBV12-3 or TRBV12-4 and TRBJ1-2; 8 bases line up with TRBD1. This CDR3 has 13 amino acids. The ends lost 2 bases at V and 7 bases at J; junction bases unmatched: 3. The CDR3 loop reads CASSLQGALGYTF. Written as DNA, the CDR3 is TGTGCCAGCAGTTTACAGGGGGCGCTTGGCTACACCTTC.

This chain uses TRBV29-1 with TRBJ2-1; D is unresolved. The V and J ends lost 2 bases and 6 bases respectively, with 17 bases between them. The CDR3 loop spans 15 amino acids. The germline CDR1 and CDR2 sequences are SQVTM and ANQGSEA. CDR3 nucleotides: TGCAGCGTTGAAATGGCGTTTAACAGACCCAATGAGCAGTTCTTC. It codes for CSVEMAFNRPNEQFF.

J is TRBJ2-2 and V is TRBV12-3 or TRBV12-4, with D uncertain. The CDR3 length is 14 residues. V lost 3 bases to trimming and J lost 4 bases, with 9 bases between them. CDR3 sequence reads: CASSFLFSTGELFF. The CDR3 DNA reads TGTGCCAGCAGTTTCCTTTTCTCCACCGGGGAGCTGTTTTTT.

The V call is TRBV12-3 or TRBV12-4, the J call TRBJ2-4, with 9 nucleotides matching TRBD1. The trim removed 5 bases at V and 4 bases at J, leaving 6 bases unmatched. The CDR3 is 15 residues long. The DNA for the CDR3 is TGTGCCAGCAGTCGGACAGGGGATAGGAAAAACATTCAGTACTTC. It translates to CASSRTGDRKNIQYF.

In its sample, this clonotype was seen a few times. The chain joins TRBV30 to TRBJ2-7; 7 bases match TRBD1. The CDR3 is made up of 14 amino acids. Germline loops: CDR1 GTSNPN, CDR2 SVGIG (reference sequence). J gave up 4 bases and V 0 bases, and 6 bases lay outside the gene matches. The CDR3 spells CAWSVWAGGYEQYF. The CDR3, as DNA: TGTGCCTGGAGTGTTTGGGCAGGGGGTTACGAGCAGTACTTC.

This clonotype was seen a few times. The chain has TRBV20-1 and TRBJ2-1; D might be TRBD1 or TRBD2, each matching 5 bases. Germline-derived CDR1 and CDR2 are DFQATT and SNEGSKA (reference sequence). The CDR3 covers 16 residues. V was clipped by 3 bases and J by 5 bases, with 20 bases between them. The CDR3 loop is CSASYFGGKPHNEQFF. The DNA for the CDR3 is TGCAGTGCTAGTTACTTTGGGGGTAAGCCACACAATGAGCAGTTCTTC.

CDR3 bases: TGTGCCAGCAACCGGGACAGTTTATCCTCTGGGGCCAACGTCCTGACTTTC. This codes for CASNRDSLSSGANVLTF. This sequence joins TRBV12-3 or TRBV12-4 and TRBJ2-6; 7 nucleotides line up with TRBD1. V lost 7 bases, J lost 0 bases, and 9 bases stayed unmatched. CDR3 length: 17 amino acids.

J is TRBJ2-1 and V is TRBV6-4; a weak D match, TRBD1 (6 bases). V was shortened by 5 bases and J by 5 bases, with 19 bases between the two germline ends. CDR1 is MRHNA and CDR2 is SNTAGT in the germline V gene. The CDR3 is made up of 16 amino acids. In DNA form, the CDR3 reads TGTGCCAGCAGTAAGGGGGTCCGGAAGGGGAACAATGAGCAGTTCTTC. Residues: CASSKGVRKGNNEQFF.

This chain uses TRBV10-1 with TRBJ2-7, with a tentative D call TRBD1 (6 bases). Trimming took 1 base from V and 6 from J, leaving 10 bases between them. The CDR3 sequence is 13 residues long. In germline, CDR1 is WNHNN, CDR2 SYGVQD (reference sequence). The CDR3 DNA follows: TGCGCCAGCAGTGAGTACAGGGTTGGCGAGCAGTACTTC. It is translated as CASSEYRVGEQYF.

V and J are TRBV11-2 and TRBJ1-1, with D possibly TRBD1 on 5 matching bases. V dropped 4 bases and J dropped 5 bases, with 17 bases sitting between them. This CDR3 spans 15 amino acids. The germline V gene has CDR1 SGHAT and CDR2 FQNNGV. The CDR3: CASSSRVGRWTEAFF. The DNA for the CDR3 is TGTGCCAGCAGCTCCCGCGTGGGGCGCTGGACTGAAGCTTTCTTT.

This chain connects TRBV6-1 to TRBJ2-2; D may be TRBD1 (5 bases). The V end was cut by 7 bases, the J end by 1 base, with 10 bases between. The CDR3 has 14 residues. The germline V gene has CDR1 MNHNS and CDR2 SASEGT. The CDR3 DNA follows: TGTGCCAGCAAACCAGGGATGAACACCGGGGAGCTGTTTTTT. Its protein is CASKPGMNTGELFF.

There are a few counts of this clonotype. The chain links TRBV12-3 or TRBV12-4 to TRBJ2-3; D perhaps matches TRBD1 (6 bases). V was trimmed by 5 bases and J by 2 bases, leaving 14 bases between them. CDR3 length: 15 residues. CDR3 in DNA: TGTGCCAGCAGTGCCCGGACAGCAGACACAGATACGCAGTATTTT. Encoded protein: CASSARTADTDTQYF.

The chain combines TRBV5-1 with TRBJ2-2; 7 positions match TRBD2. The J segment lost 1 base and the V segment lost 4 bases, leaving 13 bases of the junction unmatched. The CDR3 is 18 residues long. In germline, CDR1 is SGHRS, CDR2 YFSETQ. CDR3 sequence (DNA): TGCGCCAGCAGCCCCCTTACCCCAGCGGGGAAGAACACCGGGGAGCTGTTTTTT. Translated, it gives CASSPLTPAGKNTGELFF. Filled out from reference TRBV5-1 and TRBJ2-2, the complete variable domain reads KAGVTQTPRYLIKTRGQQVTLSCSPISGHRSVSWYQQTPGQGLQFLFEYFSETQRNKGNFPGRFSGRQFSNSRSEMNVSTLELGDSALYLCASSPLTPAGKNTGELFFGEGSRLTVL.

The chain has TRBV20-1 and TRBJ1-4; TRBD1 matches at 9 bases. The germline V gene encodes CDR1 DFQATT and CDR2 SNEGSKA (reference sequence). The CDR3 has 13 amino acids. Trimming cost V 5 bases and J 7 bases; bases outside gene matches: 5. CDR3 loop: CSAYRGLVEKLFF. As DNA, the CDR3 is TGCAGTGCTTACAGGGGGCTGGTTGAAAAACTGTTTTTT.

The rearrangement uses TRBV2 and TRBJ2-1; 9 positions agree with TRBD1. V was pared by 3 bases and J by 8 bases, with 8 bases of the junction left unmatched. Germline-derived CDR1 and CDR2 are SNHLY and FYNNEI. CDR3 length equals 15 residues. This CDR3 is CASSDELQGADEQFF. In nucleotides, the CDR3 is TGTGCCAGCAGTGACGAACTACAGGGGGCGGATGAGCAGTTCTTC.

This sequence joins TRBV4-2 and TRBJ2-7, with a weak D call TRBD2 (6 bases). The length of the CDR3 is 13 residues. Germline V gene lookup returns CDR1 LGHNA and CDR2 YNFKEQ. The V end lost 4 bases, the J end lost 7 bases, and 14 bases lay between the germline ends. The CDR3 loop reads CASSPAGLGEQYF. The CDR3 nucleotides are TGTGCCAGCAGCCCTGCGGGGCTGGGGGAGCAGTACTTC.